This T cell receptor (beta chain) came from a study of blood T cell repertoires in COVID-19. Assay: immunoSEQ multiplex PCR; the TCRdb copy retains only in-frame clones and omits some. In the table there are approximately 220,000 clones, 65% to 90% of which are singletons. Unmatched junction bases numbered 14, after V lost 5 bases and J lost 3 bases. In germline, CDR1 is GTSNPN, CDR2 SVGIG (reference sequence). CDR3 length: 16 residues. This TCR was recovered from a woman aged 25 to 45 who had been exposed to COVID-19. The chain couples TRBV30 to TRBJ1-2; the match to TRBD1 covers 8 bases. Sequencing was performed on PBMCs or T cells enriched from blood (not recorded which). This chain's CDR3 is CAWSDQGATAYYGYTF. The DNA for the CDR3 is TGTGCCTGGTCCGACCAGGGGGCTACGGCCTACTATGGCTACACCTTC.